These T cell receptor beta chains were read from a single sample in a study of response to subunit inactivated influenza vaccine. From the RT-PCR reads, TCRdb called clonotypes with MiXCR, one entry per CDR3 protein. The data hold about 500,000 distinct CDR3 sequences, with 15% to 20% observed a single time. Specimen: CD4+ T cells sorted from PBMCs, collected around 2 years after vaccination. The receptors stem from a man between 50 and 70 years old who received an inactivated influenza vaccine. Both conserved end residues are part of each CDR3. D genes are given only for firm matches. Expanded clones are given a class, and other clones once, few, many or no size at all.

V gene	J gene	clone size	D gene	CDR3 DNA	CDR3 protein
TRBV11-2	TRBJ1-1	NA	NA	TGTGCCAGCAGCCCAGGGGCCGAACCATGGAACACTGAAGCTTTCTTT	CASSPGAEPWNTEAFF
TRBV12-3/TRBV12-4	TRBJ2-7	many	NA	TGTGCCAGCAGCTTAGGGAACTACGAGCAGTACTTC	CASSLGNYEQYF
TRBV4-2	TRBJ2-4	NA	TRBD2	TGTGCCAGCAGCCAAGAGGGCGGGAGGGCCCTCAACATTCAGTACTTC	CASSQEGGRALNIQYF
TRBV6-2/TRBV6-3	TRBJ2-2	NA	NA	TGTGCCAGCAGTCTAAGCCATAACACCGGGGAGCTGTTTTTT	CASSLSHNTGELFF
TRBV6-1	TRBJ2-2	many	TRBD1	TGTGCCAGCCTCGGGACAGGGAACACCGGGGAGCTGTTTTTT	CASLGTGNTGELFF
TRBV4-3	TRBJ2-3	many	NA	TGCGCCAGCAGCCAAGATAGGGGGGGCGGCGATACGCAGTATTTT	CASSQDRGGGDTQYF
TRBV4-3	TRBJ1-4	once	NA	TGCGCCAGCAGCCGAAAGCCTGCTGAAAAACTGTTTTTT	CASSRKPAEKLFF
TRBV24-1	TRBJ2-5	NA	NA	TGTGCCACCAGTGACTTCGTTGAGACCCAGTACTTC	CATSDFVETQYF
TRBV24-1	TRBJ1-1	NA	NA	TGTGCCACCAGTGACCCCGGGCCCAGTGAAGCTTTCTTT	CATSDPGPSEAFF
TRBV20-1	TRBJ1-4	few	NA	TGCAGTGCTAGCGGGGTAACTAATGAAAAACTGTTTTTT	CSASGVTNEKLFF
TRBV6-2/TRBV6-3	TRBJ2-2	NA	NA	TGTGCCAGCAGTTACTCGAAGAGGGGAACCGGGGAGCTGTTTTTT	CASSYSKRGTGELFF
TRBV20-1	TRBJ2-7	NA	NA	TGCAGTGCTACCCCATCCGGGACAAAACCTTACGAGCAGTACTTC	CSATPSGTKPYEQYF
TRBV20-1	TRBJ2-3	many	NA	TGCAGTGCTAGCGGGATCAACACAGATACGCAGTATTTT	CSASGINTDTQYF
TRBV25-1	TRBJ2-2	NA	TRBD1	TGTGCCAGCGGCGACAGGGAAGTACGCGGGGAGCTGTTTTTT	CASGDREVRGELFF
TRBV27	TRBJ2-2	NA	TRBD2	TGTGCCAGCAGTCTCAACGGGGGGGCCACTACCGGGGAGCTGTTTTTT	CASSLNGGATTGELFF
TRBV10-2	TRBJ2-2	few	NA	TGCGCCAGCAGCGCCACGGGGGTTAACACCGGGGAGCTGTTTTTT	CASSATGVNTGELFF
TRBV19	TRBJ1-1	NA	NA	TGTGCCAGTAGTAACCAAGGGCCTATGAACACTGAAGCTTTCTTT	CASSNQGPMNTEAFF
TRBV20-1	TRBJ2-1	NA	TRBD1	TGCTGTGCTAGCTCCGGGTCCGGACAGGGGAAATTCTACAATGAGCAGTTCTTC	CCASSGSGQGKFYNEQFF
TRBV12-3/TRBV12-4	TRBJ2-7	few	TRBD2	TGTGCCAGCAGTTTAGCGCGGGGGGGCGCAGGCTACGAGCAGTACTTC	CASSLARGGAGYEQYF
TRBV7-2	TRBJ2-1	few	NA	TGTGCCAGCAGCTTAGGGACGGGGCTCGGGGCCTACAATGAGCAGTTCTTC	CASSLGTGLGAYNEQFF
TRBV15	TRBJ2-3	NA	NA	TGTGCCACCAGCAGAGAGACAGCAATCGGCGATACGCAGTATTTT	CATSRETAIGDTQYF
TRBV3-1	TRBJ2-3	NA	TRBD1	TGTGCCAGCAGCCAAGGCCCGGGACAGGTGACAGATACGCAGTATTTT	CASSQGPGQVTDTQYF
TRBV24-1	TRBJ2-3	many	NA	TGTGCCACCAGTGATTTGCGTTTCGGAGGGACAGATACGCAGTATTTT	CATSDLRFGGTDTQYF
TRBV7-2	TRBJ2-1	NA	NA	TGTGTCAGTGCCGCCATCCCTTCGTACGGTGAGCAGTTCTTC	CVSAAIPSYGEQFF